These 29 T cell receptor beta chains share one sample of origin, sequenced in a study of blood T cell repertoires in COVID-19. This table comes from immunoSEQ multiplex PCR, and its TCRdb copy is limited to in-frame clones, with some not included. The sample lists fewer than 450,000 clones, over 75% seen once, with 2% to 2.5% in the top ten. Sequencing was carried out using PBMCs or T cells enriched from blood (not recorded which). The receptor source for this set is a woman between 40 and 55 years old with acute COVID-19.

J is TRBJ2-2 and V is TRBV5-1; D may be TRBD2 (5 bases). The germline V gene has CDR1 SGHRS and CDR2 YFSETQ. V was trimmed by 2 bases and J by 5 bases, leaving 10 bases between them. The CDR3 spans 14 residues. In DNA form, the CDR3 reads TGCGCCAGCAGCTTAGCGGTGGTGACCGGGGAGCTGTTTTTT. Residues: CASSLAVVTGELFF.

The CDR3 reads CAWRAGLADNTGELFF. CDR3 bases: TGTGCCTGGAGGGCGGGACTAGCGGATAACACCGGGGAGCTGTTTTTT. The V and J genes are TRBV30 and TRBJ2-2; 11 bases map to TRBD2. CDR3 size: 16 residues. Germline assignment: CDR1 GTSNPN and CDR2 SVGIG (reference sequence). V gave up 3 bases and J gave up 2 bases; unmatched junction bases: 5.

The chain carries TRBV7-9 and TRBJ2-7; no reliable D call. V lost 8 bases, J lost 1 base, and 12 bases lay in between. Germline-derived CDR1 and CDR2 are SEHNR and FQNEAQ (reference sequence). The length of the CDR3 is 13 residues. This CDR3 is CASVPGRSYEQYF. In DNA, the CDR3 is TGTGCCAGCGTCCCCGGCAGGTCCTACGAGCAGTACTTC.

The chain recombines TRBV4-1 with TRBJ1-4; the match to TRBD1 covers 7 bases. Unmatched junction bases numbered 7, after V lost 2 bases and J lost 7 bases. The CDR3 consists of 15 residues. CDR1 is MGHRA, CDR2 YSYEKL, per germline. In DNA form, the CDR3 reads TGCGCCAGCAGCCAAATAACAGGGGTCGGTGAAAAACTGTTTTTT. This sequence encodes CASSQITGVGEKLFF.

The chain joins TRBV20-1 to TRBJ1-2; D is uncertain. Germline CDR1 DFQATT, CDR2 SNEGSKA (reference sequence). This CDR3 comprises 11 residues. Deletions cut 1 base from V and 6 bases from J, with 6 bases between. As DNA, the CDR3 is TGCAGTGCTAGAGCGGGGAATGGCTACACCTTC. Translating gives CSARAGNGYTF.

In DNA, the CDR3 is TGTGCCAGCTCAAGACGACAGGGGTCCATCATCGACGATGGCTACACCTTC. Translated, it gives CASSRRQGSIIDDGYTF. The genes are TRBV18 and TRBJ1-2; 8 positions agree with TRBD1. The CDR3 consists of 17 residues. Losses at the gene ends were 5 bases for V and 6 bases for J; bases not matched to a gene: 17. Per germline, CDR1 KGHSH and CDR2 LQKENI.

The genes are TRBV10-3 and TRBJ1-4, with D possibly matching TRBD1 (6 bases). Per germline, CDR1 ENHRY and CDR2 SYGVKD. V was clipped by 3 bases and J by 4 bases, with 9 bases between them. The CDR3 spans 14 residues. The CDR3 coding sequence is TGTGCCATCAGTGATAAACAGGGTAATGAAAAACTGTTTTTT. It is translated as CAISDKQGNEKLFF.

This chain links TRBV12-3 or TRBV12-4 with TRBJ2-7; D remains ambiguous. This CDR3 has 10 residues. The ends were cut back, 3 bases at V and 5 bases at J, with 2 bases in the middle. The CDR3 coding sequence is TGTGCCAGCAGTTTCGACGAGCAGTACTTC. Its protein product is CASSFDEQYF.

The chain combines TRBV12-5 with TRBJ1-3; maybe TRBD1 (5 bases). Looked up from germline, CDR1 is LGHNT and CDR2 is FRNRAP. The CDR3 has 12 amino acids. The germline V and J ends were trimmed by 8 bases and 4 bases, with 9 bases remaining between them. CDR3: CASTKGGNTIYF. The CDR3 nucleotides are TGTGCTAGTACGAAGGGGGGAAACACCATATATTTT.

As to this clone: Other nucleotide sequences in the sample specify the same CDR3. V usage is TRBV12-3 or TRBV12-4 and J usage is TRBJ1-2; the match to TRBD1 covers 10 bases. The CDR3 is 13 amino acids. The V segment lost 3 bases and the J segment 8 bases; nucleotides outside the gene matches: 3. CDR3 residues: CASSFGTGVGYTF. DNA of the CDR3: TGTGCCAGCAGTTTTGGGACAGGGGTGGGCTACACCTTC.

The chain carries TRBV27 and TRBJ1-6, with D possibly matching TRBD1 (6 bases). V was clipped by 6 bases and J by 5 bases, with 11 bases between them. Germline-derived CDR1 and CDR2 are MNHEY and SMNVEV (reference sequence). The CDR3 is 14 amino acids. The CDR3 loop reads CASRPTGDNSPLHF. The CDR3 DNA sequence: TGTGCCAGCAGGCCGACAGGTGATAATTCACCCCTCCACTTT.

The chain carries TRBV3-1 (or the pseudogene TRBV3-2) and TRBJ2-5; D not certain. V lost 4 bases to trimming and J lost 1 base, with 7 bases between them. Germline V lookup: CDR1 LGHDT, CDR2 YNNKEL (reference sequence). The CDR3 sequence is 13 residues long. The CDR3 sequence is CASSPRTQETQYF. CDR3 DNA: TGTGCCAGCAGCCCGAGAACCCAAGAGACCCAGTACTTC.

This rearrangement joins TRBV7-9 to TRBJ1-1, with no clear D. Trimming removed 3 bases from V and 4 bases from J, with 12 bases in between. The CDR3 is 14 residues long. CDR1 SEHNR and CDR2 FQNEAQ come from the germline V gene (reference sequence). CDR3 protein: CASSFLGRVTEAFF. The DNA for the CDR3 is TGTGCCAGCAGCTTCCTTGGGCGAGTCACTGAAGCTTTCTTT.

The V gene is TRBV27, the J gene TRBJ1-6; tentative D call: TRBD1 (5 bases). The germline V gene has CDR1 MNHEY and CDR2 SMNVEV (reference sequence). V was clipped by 5 bases and J by 1 base, with 12 bases between them. The CDR3 is made up of 16 amino acids. CDR3 nucleotide sequence: TGTGCCAGCAGTCCCCATAAGGGGTCCTATAATTCACCCCTCCACTTT. As protein: CASSPHKGSYNSPLHF.

This chain links TRBV6-1 with TRBJ1-2; D gene uncertain. This CDR3 is 14 amino acids long. Germline V lookup: CDR1 MNHNS, CDR2 SASEGT. Trimming shortened V by 2 bases and J by 8 bases, and 15 bases separated the two germline ends. Here the CDR3 reads CASSEHHGIGGYTF. For the CDR3, the DNA is TGTGCCAGCAGTGAACACCACGGGATTGGCGGCTACACCTTC.

This rearrangement joins TRBV5-5 to TRBJ1-2, with a weak D call TRBD1 (6 bases). Trimming removed 4 bases from V and 4 bases from J, with 11 bases in between. Germline V CDR1 and CDR2: SGHKS, YYEKEE (reference sequence). This CDR3 is built from 13 residues. The CDR3 sequence is CASSLGQSYGYTF. As DNA, the CDR3 is TGTGCCAGCAGCCTAGGACAGTCCTATGGCTACACCTTC.

This sequence joins TRBV6-6 and TRBJ2-3; 9 bases line up with TRBD2. The CDR3 contains 17 residues. The J segment lost 5 bases and the V segment lost 5 bases, leaving 14 bases of the junction unmatched. Germline V gene data show CDR1 as MNHNY and CDR2 as SVGAGI (reference sequence). The CDR3 region is CASSRQAGGPKGDTQYF. The CDR3, as DNA: TGTGCCAGCAGTCGCCAGGCGGGGGGGCCGAAGGGAGATACGCAGTATTTT.

The chain uses TRBV12-3 or TRBV12-4 and TRBJ1-1; no clear D. V lost 6 bases, J lost 6 bases, and 11 bases lay in between. This CDR3 contains 12 residues. In DNA form, the CDR3 reads TGTGCCAGCAGGGTTCATCCAGCTGAAGCTTTCTTT. Translated, it gives CASRVHPAEAFF.

V and J are TRBV5-1 and TRBJ1-3; 7 bases are shared with TRBD1. Germline CDR1 and CDR2: SGHRS and YFSETQ. J lost 2 bases, V lost 4 bases, and 9 bases had no gene match. The CDR3 spans 16 residues. CDR3 coding DNA: TGCGCCAGCAGCCACGAGACAGGGCAGGCTGGAAACACCATATATTTT. Translating gives CASSHETGQAGNTIYF.

This chain links TRBV18 with TRBJ2-3; 10 nucleotides agree with TRBD2. CDR1 is KGHSH and CDR2 is LQKENI in the germline V gene. With 2 bases clipped from V and 0 bases from J, the junction kept 5 bases outside the gene matches. CDR3 length equals 17 residues. The CDR3 DNA sequence: TGTGCCAGCTCACCAAGTCTAGCGGGGGCTAGCACAGATACGCAGTATTTT. This codes for CASSPSLAGASTDTQYF.

In its sample, this clone was seen once. The chain joins TRBV4-1 to TRBJ1-4; D not resolved. V lost 7 bases, J lost 0 bases, and 12 bases lay in between. Germline CDR1 and CDR2: MGHRA and YSYEKL. This CDR3 region has 15 residues. The CDR3 region has the DNA TGCGCCAGCAAATACAGCTGGACAACTAATGAAAAACTGTTTTTT. Translating gives CASKYSWTTNEKLFF.

This clone was seen just once. The rearrangement uses TRBV3-1 (or the pseudogene TRBV3-2) and TRBJ2-7; 9 bases match TRBD1. CDR1 is LGHDT, CDR2 YNNKEL, per germline (reference sequence). Germline trimming cut 0 bases from V and 4 bases from J; bases unmatched to any gene: 7. CDR3 length: 16 amino acids. Here the CDR3 reads CASSQDLGTGTYEQYF. The CDR3 DNA reads TGTGCCAGCAGCCAAGATTTAGGGACAGGGACGTACGAGCAGTACTTC.

This chain joins TRBV9 and TRBJ2-1; 8 positions agree with TRBD1. CDR1 and CDR2 (germline): SGDLS, YYNGEE. The trim removed 4 bases at V and 7 bases at J, leaving 10 bases unmatched. There are 15 residues in the CDR3. CDR3 bases: TGTGCCAGCAGCCCCTCGACAGGGGAGAGGAATGAGCAGTTCTTC. The encoded protein is CASSPSTGERNEQFF.

V usage is TRBV29-1 and J usage is TRBJ1-4, with 9 bases matching TRBD1. The CDR3 consists of 14 residues. Germline V CDR1 and CDR2: SQVTM, ANQGSEA. Germline trimming cut 6 bases from V and 4 bases from J; bases unmatched to any gene: 6. CDR3 sequence: CSVLRQGGNEKLFF. The CDR3 nucleotides read TGCAGCGTCCTTAGACAGGGGGGTAATGAAAAACTGTTTTTT.

This chain joins TRBV15 and TRBJ2-5, with 8 bases that match TRBD2. Trimming removed 5 bases from V and 5 bases from J; junction bases left unmatched: 10. This CDR3 is built from 15 residues. Germline V gene sequence: CDR1 LNHNV, CDR2 YYDKDF (reference sequence). CDR3: CATSPNGLAGETQYF. CDR3 DNA: TGTGCCACCAGCCCTAACGGTCTAGCGGGTGAGACCCAGTACTTC. Complete variable domain (other parts from reference TRBV15 and TRBJ2-5): DAMVIQNPRYQVTQFGKPVTLSCSQTLNHNVMYWYQQKSSQAPKLLFHYYDKDFNNEADTPDNFQSRRPNTSFCFLDIRSPGLGDTAMYLCATSPNGLAGETQYFGPGTRLLVL.

The sample holds one count of this clone. CDR3 sequence reads: CASSLDARGKPYEQYF. The DNA for the CDR3 is TGCGCCAGCAGCTTGGATGCGCGGGGGAAGCCCTACGAGCAGTACTTC. This rearrangement joins TRBV5-1 to TRBJ2-7; 7 nucleotides align to TRBD2. Per the germline V gene, CDR1 is SGHRS and CDR2 is YFSETQ. CDR3 length: 16 residues. V gave up 0 bases and J gave up 2 bases; unmatched junction bases: 8.

V is TRBV4-1 and J is TRBJ2-7; D is perhaps TRBD2 (6 bases). Per the germline V gene, CDR1 is MGHRA and CDR2 is YSYEKL. The CDR3 sequence is 17 residues long. V was shortened by 1 base and J by 0 bases, with 16 bases between the two germline ends. The CDR3 sequence is CASSQGLTGDSSYEQYF. The CDR3 DNA reads TGCGCCAGCAGCCAAGGTTTGACGGGGGATAGCTCCTACGAGCAGTACTTC.

This clone was detected only a few times. The J gene is TRBJ2-1, the V gene TRBV12-5; 14 nucleotides match TRBD2. The CDR3 has 15 residues. V lost 6 bases, J lost 9 bases, and 7 bases stayed unmatched. Germline V gene lookup returns CDR1 LGHNT and CDR2 FRNRAP. CDR3: CASGLSTSGGGEQFF. The CDR3 DNA reads as TGTGCTAGTGGCCTATCGACTAGCGGGGGGGGTGAGCAGTTCTTC.

The V gene is TRBV2, the J gene TRBJ2-1; 8 positions agree with TRBD1. The germline V gene has CDR1 SNHLY and CDR2 FYNNEI. V lost 3 bases to trimming and J lost 9 bases; unmatched junction nucleotides: 10. The CDR3 extends over 15 amino acids. CDR3 nucleotides: TGTGCCAGCAGTGACATCGGACAGGGTCGGGGTGAGCAGTTCTTC. Translation gives CASSDIGQGRGEQFF.